These 32 T cell receptor beta chains share one sample of origin, sequenced in a study of spatial heterogeneity in lung cancer. The time point here: sample taken at primary tumor resection. TCRs were sequenced from unsorted whole RNA of tumor, nontumor lung or PBMC. One entry per CDR3 protein results from TCRdb running MiXCR on the 5' RACE reads. The sample lists about 47,000 distinct CDR3 sequences, 12% occurring once. The specimen comprised PBMCs, sampled at surgery. These receptor sequences come from a female donor with early-stage non-small cell lung cancer.

This clonotype was counted ten times or more. The chain combines TRBV7-9 with TRBJ2-3, with TRBD1 identical over 7 bases. V was clipped by 5 bases and J by 4 bases; unmatched bases: 6. The CDR3 totals 14 residues. From germline, CDR1 is SEHNR and CDR2 FQNEAQ (reference sequence). The CDR3 DNA follows: TGTGCCAGCAGCCCCCGACAGGGTTCAGATACGCAGTATTTT. Encoded protein: CASSPRQGSDTQYF.

This clonotype has ten or more counts. The chain carries TRBV19 and TRBJ2-5; maybe TRBD2 (5 bases). This CDR3 has 14 residues. V was clipped by 4 bases and J by 6 bases, with 15 bases between them. In germline, CDR1 is LNHDA, CDR2 SQIVND (reference sequence). The DNA of the CDR3 is TGTGCCAGTAGTACGCGGGCAGTTTCCAAGACCCAGTACTTC. As protein: CASSTRAVSKTQYF. Based on the CDR3 plus reference TRBV19 and TRBJ2-5, the full variable domain is DGGITQSPKYLFRKEGQNVTLSCEQNLNHDAMYWYRQDPGQGLRLIYYSQIVNDFQKGDIAEGYSVSREKKESFPLTVTSAQKNPTAFYLCASSTRAVSKTQYFGPGTRLLVL.

The table lists this clonotype with many counts. The chain combines TRBV29-1 with TRBJ2-7; 10 nucleotides match TRBD1. The trim removed 6 bases at V and 6 bases at J, leaving 5 bases unmatched. This CDR3 has 12 amino acids. CDR1 and CDR2 (germline): SQVTM, ANQGSEA. CDR3 in DNA: TGCAGCGTGCCCGGGACAGGGGTCGAGCAGTACTTC. Translation gives CSVPGTGVEQYF.

In this sample, this clonotype turned up a few times. The chain joins TRBV5-1 to TRBJ1-1, with D perhaps matching TRBD1 (5 bases). Trimming removed 0 bases at V and 0 bases at J, with 6 bases between. Looked up from germline, CDR1 is SGHRS and CDR2 is YFSETQ. CDR3 length equals 14 residues. The CDR3 coding sequence is TGCGCCAGCAGCTTGGGACAGATGAACACTGAAGCTTTCTTT. It is translated as CASSLGQMNTEAFF.

This clonotype was found a few times. The chain uses TRBV5-1 and TRBJ1-4; TRBD1 aligns across 8 bases. The V gene's germline CDR1 is SGHRS and CDR2 YFSETQ. The J segment lost 5 bases and the V segment lost 4 bases, leaving 7 bases of the junction unmatched. This CDR3 region has 15 residues. The chain's CDR3 is CASSMTGASNEKLFF. In DNA form, the CDR3 reads TGCGCCAGCAGCATGACAGGGGCCAGCAATGAAAAACTGTTTTTT.

This clonotype appeared many times. The chain employs TRBV12-3 or TRBV12-4 and TRBJ1-1; no definite D call. The V end was cut by 5 bases, the J end by 1 base, with 5 bases between. CDR3 size: 12 residues. In DNA form, the CDR3 reads TGTGCCAGCAGTCGGGGGAACACTGAAGCTTTCTTT. Translation gives CASSRGNTEAFF.

This clonotype showed up many times. The CDR3 sequence: CASSLVGEETQYF. DNA of the CDR3: TGTGCCAGCAGCTTAGTGGGGGAGGAGACCCAGTACTTC. This chain links TRBV11-2 with TRBJ2-5; D may correspond to TRBD1 or TRBD2 (5 bases each). V lost 1 base and J lost 5, with 8 bases in between. Per the germline V gene, CDR1 is SGHAT and CDR2 is FQNNGV. The CDR3 consists of 13 residues.

The table lists this clonotype with many counts. The rearrangement uses TRBV7-2 and TRBJ2-7; TRBD1 might be the D (6 bases). The CDR3 extends over 14 amino acids. Germline lookup yields CDR1 SGHTA and CDR2 FQGNSA. With 6 bases removed from V and 7 bases from J, the gap between germline ends came to 19 bases. DNA for the CDR3: TGTGCCAGCAGTCACGACAGGAGGATGGGAGAGCAGTACTTC. It translates to CASSHDRRMGEQYF. Full variable domain (missing parts from reference TRBV7-2 and TRBJ2-7): GAGVSQSPSNKVTEKGKDVELRCDPISGHTALYWYRQSLGQGLEFLIYFQGNSAPDKSGLPSDRFSAERTGGSVSTLTIQRTQQEDSAVYLCASSHDRRMGEQYFGPGTRLTVT.

This clonotype was counted a few times. This chain links TRBV28 with TRBJ1-1; possible D gene TRBD1, 6 bases. Germline V CDR1 and CDR2: MDHEN, SYDVKM. The CDR3 runs to 16 residues. V was trimmed by 7 bases and J by 3 bases, leaving 21 bases between them. The CDR3 loop reads CASTTPGARGDTEAFF. DNA for the CDR3: TGTGCCAGCACCACCCCAGGGGCCCGGGGGGACACTGAAGCTTTCTTT.

V is TRBV6-5 and J is TRBJ2-5; D remains ambiguous. V was pared by 5 bases and J by 5 bases, with 12 bases between. The germline gives CDR1 MNHEY, CDR2 SVGAGI. The CDR3 loop spans 13 amino acids. CDR3 sequence: CASSATLGETQYF. The DNA of the CDR3 is TGTGCCAGCAGTGCCACTTTGGGGGAGACCCAGTACTTC.

The chain recombines TRBV2 with TRBJ1-4, with TRBD1 identical over 7 bases. This CDR3 comprises 16 residues. V was pared by 7 bases and J by 2 bases, with 10 bases of the junction left unmatched. Germline CDR1 SNHLY, CDR2 FYNNEI. The CDR3 DNA reads TGTGCCAGCATAGAGCTACCGGGACAGACTAATGAAAAACTGTTTTTT. This sequence encodes CASIELPGQTNEKLFF.

This clonotype was counted many times. The rearrangement uses TRBV7-4 and TRBJ1-2; TRBD1 might be the D (6 bases). The CDR3 consists of 11 residues. V dropped 6 bases and J dropped 13 bases, with 15 bases sitting between them. Germline V gives CDR1 SGHVT, CDR2 SQSDAQ. The CDR3 protein is CASRQKQGTTF. Written as DNA, the CDR3 is TGTGCCAGCAGGCAAAAACAGGGTACCACCTTC.

The rearrangement joins TRBV29-1 to TRBJ1-1, with 7 bases matching TRBD1. Per the germline V gene, CDR1 is SQVTM and CDR2 is ANQGSEA. This CDR3 comprises 12 residues. V dropped 5 bases and J dropped 3; count of bases not matched to a gene: 3. The CDR3 sequence: CSVNRGHTEAFF. The CDR3 bases are TGCAGCGTTAACAGGGGCCACACTGAAGCTTTCTTT.

This clonotype was counted between two and nine times. The chain links TRBV4-2 to TRBJ2-3; the D gene is possibly TRBD1 (7 bases). The CDR3 is made up of 16 amino acids. The ends were cut back, 1 base at V and 2 bases at J, with 13 bases in the middle. The germline gives CDR1 LGHNA, CDR2 YNFKEQ. For the CDR3, the DNA is TGTGCCAGCAGCCAAGGCATCAGGGGGGACACAGATACGCAGTATTTT. Protein sequence: CASSQGIRGDTDTQYF.

This clonotype was seen a handful of times. The CDR3 nucleotides read TGCAGTGCTGGTCATAGCGGGGGGAGCACAGATACGCAGTATTTT. It specifies CSAGHSGGSTDTQYF. The chain couples TRBV20-1 to TRBJ2-3; TRBD2 matches 10 bases. This CDR3 contains 15 residues. Germline trimming cut 5 bases from V and 0 bases from J; bases unmatched to any gene: 5. CDR1 is DFQATT and CDR2 is SNEGSKA in the germline V gene (reference sequence).

This clonotype was seen a few times. The genes are TRBV20-1 and TRBJ2-1; D might be TRBD2 (8 bases). The V end lost 5 bases, the J end lost 7 bases, and 21 bases lay between the germline ends. CDR3 length: 15 residues. Germline assignment: CDR1 DFQATT and CDR2 SNEGSKA (reference sequence). The CDR3 loop reads CSAEGATSANNEQFF. In DNA, the CDR3 is TGCAGTGCTGAGGGGGCGACTAGCGCTAATAATGAGCAGTTCTTC.

The chain carries TRBV10-3 and TRBJ2-7; 9 nucleotides agree with TRBD1. The CDR3 loop spans 14 amino acids. The J segment lost 6 bases and the V segment lost 3 bases, leaving 6 bases of the junction unmatched. Germline V gives CDR1 ENHRY, CDR2 SYGVKD. CDR3 loop: CAISDGDRGFEQYF. The CDR3 DNA sequence: TGTGCCATCAGTGACGGCGACAGGGGGTTCGAGCAGTACTTC.

This clonotype was recorded a few times. The chain employs TRBV11-3 and TRBJ2-1, with 7 bases identical to TRBD2. Germline lookup yields CDR1 SGHNT and CDR2 YENEEA. The length of the CDR3 is 14 residues. After removal of 3 bases from V and 6 bases from J, the junction contained 5 bases not matched to a gene. The CDR3 nucleotides are TGTGCCAGCAGCTTTAATTCGGGGGGCAATGAGCAGTTCTTC. It translates to CASSFNSGGNEQFF.

This clonotype came up a few times. This chain uses TRBV7-2 with TRBJ2-5; D might be TRBD2 (6 bases). The CDR3 is made up of 15 amino acids. Trimming left V 1 base short and J 1 base short, with 10 bases between. CDR1 and CDR2 from the germline V gene are SGHTA and FQGNSA. CDR3 DNA sequence: TGTGCCAGCAGCTTAGTTAGCGGCCCCCAAGAGACCCAGTACTTC. Protein sequence: CASSLVSGPQETQYF.

This clonotype was seen at least ten times. This CDR3 is CASSSQGWGTTEAFF. The CDR3 DNA reads as TGTGCCAGCAGCTCACAGGGTTGGGGGACTACTGAAGCTTTCTTT. The chain has TRBV7-2 and TRBJ1-1; D perhaps matches TRBD1 (6 bases). V dropped 4 bases and J dropped 5 bases, with 17 bases sitting between them. Per the germline V gene, CDR1 is SGHTA and CDR2 is FQGNSA. CDR3 length equals 15 residues.

The V call is TRBV15, the J call TRBJ2-3; D gene unclear. V lost 0 bases and J 3 bases, leaving 1 base between the germline ends. This CDR3 contains 12 residues. CDR1 LNHNV and CDR2 YYDKDF come from the germline V gene (reference sequence). CDR3 in amino acids: CATSRETDTQYF. The CDR3 region has the DNA TGTGCCACCAGCAGAGAGACAGATACGCAGTATTTT.

The rearrangement links TRBV5-1 to TRBJ1-1; no reliable D call. The CDR3 extends over 13 amino acids. The ends were cut back, 4 bases at V and 2 bases at J, with 9 bases in the middle. Germline values: CDR1 SGHRS, CDR2 YFSETQ. Here the CDR3 reads CASSRGRNTEAFF. In DNA form, the CDR3 reads TGCGCCAGCAGCCGCGGTAGAAACACTGAAGCTTTCTTT.

This clonotype was seen a few times. The chain has TRBV11-2 and TRBJ2-7; 10 bases align to TRBD2. The CDR3 covers 15 residues. With V trimmed by 7 bases and J by 4 bases, 10 bases remained unmatched. Germline CDR1 and CDR2: SGHAT and FQNNGV. CDR3 in amino acids: CASTPLGSGGYEQYF. Here the CDR3 DNA reads TGTGCCAGCACCCCATTGGGTAGCGGGGGGTACGAGCAGTACTTC.

This clonotype has at least ten counts. This chain uses TRBV9 with TRBJ2-2; 7 positions match TRBD1. Germline V lookup: CDR1 SGDLS, CDR2 YYNGEE. Trimming cost V 3 bases and J 7 bases; bases outside gene matches: 0. This CDR3 region has 12 residues. CDR3 loop: CASSGTGGELFF. CDR3 nucleotide sequence: TGTGCCAGCAGCGGGACAGGCGGGGAGCTGTTTTTT. Drawing the rest from reference TRBV9 and TRBJ2-2, the complete variable domain is DSGVTQTPKHLITATGQRVTLRCSPRSGDLSVYWYQQSLDQGLQFLIQYYNGEERAKGNILERFSAQQFPDLHSELNLSSLELGDSALYFCASSGTGGELFFGEGSRLTVL.

The V call is TRBV13, the J call TRBJ2-7; the D gene is possibly TRBD2 (5 bases). Trimming removed 5 bases at V and 0 bases at J, with 14 bases between. CDR3 length: 15 amino acids. Germline CDR1 is PRHDT and CDR2 is FYEKMQ (reference sequence). CDR3 sequence (DNA): TGTGCCAGCAGCCTCGGAGGCACTAGCTCCTACGAGCAGTACTTC. This gives the protein CASSLGGTSSYEQYF.

The chain links TRBV7-8 to TRBJ2-5; D may be TRBD2 (6 bases). This CDR3 contains 11 residues. Germline loops: CDR1 SGHVS, CDR2 FQNEAQ. V was pared by 6 bases and J by 7 bases, with 9 bases between. The CDR3 is CASSSGGTQYF. DNA for the CDR3: TGTGCCAGCAGTAGCGGAGGGACCCAGTACTTC.

This clonotype appeared many times. This chain joins TRBV20-1 and TRBJ2-7; 8 positions match TRBD2. V trimming: 0 bases; J trimming: 4 bases; junction bases outside the gene matches: 5. The CDR3 is 14 amino acids. From germline, CDR1 is DFQATT and CDR2 SNEGSKA (reference sequence). The CDR3 loop reads CSARDQRGRYEQYF. The CDR3 nucleotides are TGCAGTGCTAGAGATCAGCGGGGGAGGTACGAGCAGTACTTC.

This clonotype has ten or more counts. This chain links TRBV7-2 with TRBJ2-3, with 10 nucleotides matching TRBD2. The CDR3 consists of 17 residues. The trim removed 5 bases at V and 4 bases at J, leaving 12 bases unmatched. Germline values: CDR1 SGHTA, CDR2 FQGNSA. Here the CDR3 DNA reads TGTGCCAGCAGCACTACTAAGCGGGGGGGCCACGCAGATACGCAGTATTTT. Translated: CASSTTKRGGHADTQYF.

This clonotype was counted a few times. This chain connects TRBV6-5 to TRBJ2-7; D call uncertain. The germline V gene has CDR1 MNHEY and CDR2 SVGAGI. The V end lost 6 bases, the J end lost 3 bases, and 6 bases lay between the germline ends. This CDR3 has 11 residues. CDR3 DNA sequence: TGTGCCAGCAGCGGCAGCTACGAGCAGTACTTC. Protein: CASSGSYEQYF.

The V and J genes are TRBV30 and TRBJ2-7; 7 bases map to TRBD1. Germline V gene lookup returns CDR1 GTSNPN and CDR2 SVGIG (reference sequence). This CDR3 has 13 residues. V was clipped by 3 bases and J by 9 bases; unmatched bases: 11. The CDR3 DNA sequence: TGTGCCTGGAGACAGGGGAGCGTATCGGGGCAGTACTTC. Amino acids: CAWRQGSVSGQYF.

This clonotype was recorded a few times. The chain recombines TRBV5-1 with TRBJ2-2; no definite D call. The CDR3 extends over 15 amino acids. CDR1 and CDR2 (germline): SGHRS, YFSETQ. The V end was cut by 3 bases, the J end by 0 bases, with 9 bases between. CDR3: CASSSSQTNTGELFF. The CDR3 DNA follows: TGCGCCAGCAGCTCGAGCCAAACGAACACCGGGGAGCTGTTTTTT. Combining the CDR3 with reference TRBV5-1 and TRBJ2-2 gives the whole variable domain KAGVTQTPRYLIKTRGQQVTLSCSPISGHRSVSWYQQTPGQGLQFLFEYFSETQRNKGNFPGRFSGRQFSNSRSEMNVSTLELGDSALYLCASSSSQTNTGELFFGEGSRLTVL.

This clonotype has at least ten counts. The V call is TRBV2, the J call TRBJ1-2, with 12 positions matching TRBD1. This CDR3 contains 14 residues. The junction had 5 bases not matched to a gene; V was cut back by 6 bases and J by 6 bases. CDR1 and CDR2 from the germline V gene are SNHLY and FYNNEI. The CDR3 nucleotides are TGTGCCAGCAGGGGGACAGGGGGCCCGGATGGCTACACCTTC. It is translated as CASRGTGGPDGYTF. Together with reference TRBV2 and TRBJ1-2, the CDR3 gives the full variable domain: EPEVTQTPSHQVTQMGQEVILRCVPISNHLYFYWYRQILGQKVEFLVSFYNNEISEKSEIFDDQFSVERPDGSNFTLKIRSTKLEDSAMYFCASRGTGGPDGYTFGSGTRLTVV.